Below, 25 T cell receptor beta chains from the same sample are listed, as sequenced in a study of T cell repertoires in cytomegalovirus infection (dated 2019 in TCRdb). Sequencing relied on an Illumina HiSeq 1500. In TCRdb, the public reads were trimmed at Q25 with fastp and aligned with MiXCR, with productive beta chains retained. Each record represents a unique CDR3 protein, reported with the most common genes and DNA among its rows. The sample contains some 270,000 distinct CDR3 sequences, about 18% of them found a single time. The ten largest make up less than 50% of the sample. Sequencing was performed on CD8+ T cells from PBMCs. These receptors all stem from a human donor in good health (CMV status not recorded). Some clones in this sample may be carry-over from other donors' samples.

Notes on this clonotype: As the CDR3 is not closed by the conserved phenylalanine or tryptophan, this likely results from a read error. This chain uses TRBV6-5 with TRBJ1-2; unclear D gene. Trimming left V 11 bases short and J 4 bases short, with 14 bases between. The CDR3 is made up of 12 amino acids. Germline-derived CDR1 and CDR2 are MNHEY and SVGAGI. CDR3 residues: CAVLEGSYGYTL. CDR3 sequence (DNA): TGTGCCGTTCTGGAGGGCTCCTATGGCTACACCCTC.

V and J are TRBV20-1 and TRBJ2-1, with 10 bases identical to TRBD2. V lost 6 bases, J lost 9 bases, and 14 bases stayed unmatched. Germline V lookup: CDR1 DFQATT, CDR2 SNEGSKA (reference sequence). This CDR3 is built from 15 residues. The CDR3 here is CSAPDSGGAWVEQFF. The CDR3 DNA follows: TGCAGTGCCCCGGACAGCGGGGGGGCTTGGGTTGAGCAGTTCTTC.

The rearrangement uses TRBV2 and TRBJ2-7; perhaps D is TRBD1 or TRBD2 (5 bases each). Germline V gives CDR1 SNHLY, CDR2 FYNNEI. This CDR3 spans 10 amino acids. The CDR3 nucleotides are TGTGCTTCGGGGCCTCACGAGCAGTACTTC. The encoded protein is CASGPHEQYF.

The table lists this clonotype with many counts. The chain links TRBV25-1 to TRBJ2-1, with TRBD2 identical over 8 bases. The CDR3 sequence is 15 residues long. V was pared by 5 bases and J by 5 bases, with 8 bases of the junction left unmatched. CDR1 is MGHDK, CDR2 SYGVNS, per germline. The CDR3 DNA sequence: TGTGCCAGCAGTCACCCGGGGGGGCTAAACAATGAGCAGTTCTTC. Encoded protein: CASSHPGGLNNEQFF.

J is TRBJ1-2 and V is TRBV28, with D perhaps TRBD1 (5 bases). Per the germline V gene, CDR1 is MDHEN and CDR2 is SYDVKM. The CDR3 runs to 13 residues. The V gene lost 8 bases and the J gene lost 3 bases, with 13 bases spanning the gap. Here the CDR3 reads CASQGPGYYGYTF. The CDR3 nucleotides read TGTGCCAGCCAGGGCCCGGGGTACTATGGCTACACCTTC.

In its sample, this clonotype was seen once. This chain uses TRBV5-4 with TRBJ2-3, with 11 nucleotides matching TRBD2. V shed 4 bases and J 3 bases; nucleotides not matched to a gene: 10. This CDR3 has 17 residues. Germline V lookup: CDR1 SGHNT, CDR2 YYREEE (reference sequence). The CDR3 nucleotides read TGTGCCAGCAGCCCTCCTCCGGGACTAGCGGCGACAGATACGCAGTATTTT. It translates to CASSPPPGLAATDTQYF.

This clonotype was counted at least ten times. Here the CDR3 reads CASSGFAGVNTGELFF. In DNA form, the CDR3 reads TGTGCCAGCAGTGGCTTTGCGGGGGTGAACACCGGGGAGCTGTTTTTT. The rearrangement uses TRBV2 and TRBJ2-2, with 7 positions matching TRBD2. The V segment lost 4 bases and the J segment 1 base; nucleotides outside the gene matches: 6. The CDR3 extends over 16 amino acids. CDR1 is SNHLY, CDR2 FYNNEI, per germline.

The chain carries TRBV11-3 and TRBJ2-3; D is perhaps TRBD1 or TRBD2 (6 bases each). The V gene lost 4 bases and the J gene lost 6 bases, with 17 bases spanning the gap. From germline, CDR1 is SGHNT and CDR2 YENEEA. CDR3 size: 15 residues. The CDR3 spells CASSSGAGLADTQYF. CDR3 DNA: TGTGCCAGCAGCTCGGGGGCAGGGCTCGCGGATACGCAGTATTTT.

This clonotype was seen a few times. This rearrangement joins TRBV7-2 to TRBJ2-7; D remains unclear. Per the germline V gene, CDR1 is SGHTA and CDR2 is FQGNSA. Trimming removed 5 bases from V and 1 base from J, with 12 bases in between. This CDR3 is built from 14 residues. This CDR3 is CASSIAVASYEQYF. CDR3 bases: TGTGCCAGCAGCATCGCCGTAGCTTCCTACGAGCAGTACTTC.

This clonotype occurred many times. The chain employs TRBV6-2 or TRBV6-3 and TRBJ1-1; tentative D call: TRBD1 (5 bases). The V end lost 2 bases, the J end lost 3 bases, and 10 bases lay between the germline ends. The CDR3 is 14 residues long. Germline V gene data show CDR1 as MNHEY and CDR2 as SVGEGT. As DNA, the CDR3 is TGTGCCAGCAGTTACCAGGGTCTCTACACTGAAGCTTTCTTT. It specifies CASSYQGLYTEAFF.

This clonotype was picked up a small number of times. The genes are TRBV6-1 and TRBJ1-5; D uncertain. CDR3 length: 15 amino acids. Trimming cost V 5 bases and J 2 bases, with 13 bases left between them. In germline, CDR1 is MNHNS, CDR2 SASEGT. Here the CDR3 DNA reads TGTGCCAGCAGTTCGACTGAGACTGGCAATCAGCCCCAGCATTTT. This codes for CASSSTETGNQPQHF.

The table lists this clonotype with a few counts. CDR3 region: CASSLAASGGLHNEQFF. The CDR3 nucleotides are TGCGCCAGCAGCTTGGCGGCTAGCGGGGGCCTCCACAATGAGCAGTTCTTC. The rearrangement joins TRBV5-1 to TRBJ2-1; 10 bases line up with TRBD2. The J segment lost 5 bases and the V segment lost 0 bases, leaving 8 bases of the junction unmatched. CDR1 SGHRS and CDR2 YFSETQ come from the germline V gene. This CDR3 has 17 amino acids.

In this sample, this clonotype turned up a few times. The genes are TRBV6-1 and TRBJ2-5, with D hard to call. Germline CDR1 and CDR2: MNHNS and SASEGT. The V end lost 5 bases, the J end lost 11 bases, and 12 bases lay between the germline ends. CDR3 length: 11 residues. CDR3 amino acids: CASSLTVFQYF. In DNA form, the CDR3 reads TGTGCCAGCAGTCTGACGGTTTTTCAGTACTTC.

This clonotype was seen many times. The chain employs TRBV7-6 and TRBJ1-1, with TRBD1 identical over 7 bases. The CDR3 covers 19 residues. Germline V CDR1 and CDR2: SGHVS, FNYEAQ. The V segment lost 3 bases and the J segment 0 bases; nucleotides outside the gene matches: 16. The CDR3 bases are TGTGCCAGCAGCTTGTATCTCGGGACAGTGGGGCCTATGAACACTGAAGCTTTCTTT. Protein sequence: CASSLYLGTVGPMNTEAFF.

This clonotype was seen repeatedly, ten times or more. The chain couples TRBV7-3 to TRBJ1-6; D may be TRBD1 (5 bases). This CDR3 is 15 amino acids long. The germline CDR1 and CDR2 sequences are SGHTA and FQGTGA. The germline V and J ends were trimmed by 5 bases and 7 bases, with 15 bases remaining between them. The CDR3 spells CASSIGDGGNSPLHF. The CDR3, as DNA: TGTGCCAGCAGCATTGGGGACGGAGGGAATTCACCCCTCCACTTT.

This clonotype was counted ten times or more. V and J are TRBV7-9 and TRBJ2-1; no clear D. This CDR3 region has 13 residues. CDR1 is SEHNR, CDR2 FQNEAQ, per germline (reference sequence). Trimming shortened V by 4 bases and J by 0 bases, and 4 bases separated the two germline ends. CDR3 in DNA: TGTGCCAGCAGCTCCACCTCCTACAATGAGCAGTTCTTC. Amino acids: CASSSTSYNEQFF.

This chain joins TRBV7-9 and TRBJ2-7; tentatively, D is TRBD1 (6 bases). The germline CDR1 and CDR2 sequences are SEHNR and FQNEAQ (reference sequence). CDR3 length: 13 amino acids. Trimming left V 8 bases short and J 0 bases short, with 11 bases between. The CDR3 is CASYRDNSYEQYF. The CDR3 region has the DNA TGTGCCAGCTACCGGGACAACTCCTACGAGCAGTACTTC.

This clonotype was seen only a few times. This sequence joins TRBV6-5 and TRBJ2-1, with 7 bases fitting TRBD2. The CDR3 is 17 amino acids. Trimming took 5 bases from V and 6 from J; bases not matched to a gene: 16. Germline-derived CDR1 and CDR2 are MNHEY and SVGAGI. The CDR3 region is CASSPRPLAFRGNEQFF. As DNA, the CDR3 is TGTGCCAGCAGTCCCCGACCACTAGCGTTCAGAGGCAATGAGCAGTTCTTC.

The chain joins TRBV29-1 to TRBJ2-7, with 10 positions matching TRBD2. The CDR3 runs 17 residues. Germline CDR1 is SQVTM and CDR2 is ANQGSEA. With V trimmed by 6 bases and J by 4 bases, 18 bases remained unmatched. CDR3 protein: CSVPGGTGGTSVYEQYF. The CDR3, as DNA: TGCAGCGTGCCGGGGGGAACGGGAGGGACTAGCGTTTACGAGCAGTACTTC.

The rearrangement joins TRBV20-1 to TRBJ2-3; no clear D. Germline V CDR1 and CDR2: DFQATT, SNEGSKA (reference sequence). The CDR3 extends over 14 amino acids. The ends were cut back, 0 bases at V and 3 bases at J, with 10 bases in the middle. The CDR3 region has the DNA TGCAGTGCTAGAGATTTGACCTCGACAGATACGCAGTATTTT. This encodes CSARDLTSTDTQYF.

V usage is TRBV28 and J usage is TRBJ2-7; TRBD2 matches 13 bases. Per the germline V gene, CDR1 is MDHEN and CDR2 is SYDVKM. V lost 5 bases to trimming and J lost 4 bases; unmatched junction nucleotides: 8. CDR3 length equals 16 residues. This CDR3 reads CASSPSTSGGAYEQYF. The CDR3 nucleotides are TGTGCCAGCAGTCCGTCAACTAGCGGGGGGGCTTACGAGCAGTACTTC.

This clonotype was picked up a small number of times. The chain employs TRBV7-9 and TRBJ2-7; D is perhaps TRBD1 (6 bases). V was clipped by 5 bases and J by 1 base, with 12 bases between them. From germline, CDR1 is SEHNR and CDR2 FQNEAQ (reference sequence). CDR3 length: 14 residues. The CDR3 bases are TGTGCCAGCAGCGCCCGACAGGTATCCTACGAGCAGTACTTC. Translating gives CASSARQVSYEQYF.

The chain recombines TRBV15 with TRBJ2-3; TRBD2 aligns across 10 bases. CDR1 LNHNV and CDR2 YYDKDF come from the germline V gene (reference sequence). The CDR3 is 15 residues long. V lost 0 bases and J lost 4; bases outside the gene matches: 1. CDR3 sequence: CATSREAGGPDTQYF. The CDR3 coding sequence is TGTGCCACCAGCAGAGAAGCGGGGGGGCCAGATACGCAGTATTTT.

The gene calls are TRBV20-1 and TRBJ2-7; 7 bases map to TRBD1. Germline V lookup: CDR1 DFQATT, CDR2 SNEGSKA (reference sequence). CDR3 length: 15 residues. V was clipped by 2 bases and J by 6 bases; unmatched bases: 13. The CDR3 DNA is TGCAGTGCTAGACCAGGCCGACAGGGAAGGGGCGAGCAGTACTTC. Amino acids: CSARPGRQGRGEQYF.

A few counts support this clonotype. The chain uses TRBV4-2 and TRBJ2-3; D ambiguous. This CDR3 is 14 amino acids long. V was shortened by 0 bases and J by 2 bases, with 6 bases between the two germline ends. Germline-derived CDR1 and CDR2 are LGHNA and YNFKEQ. In DNA, the CDR3 is TGTGCCAGCAGCCAAGATACCTTCACAGATACGCAGTATTTT. Encoded protein: CASSQDTFTDTQYF.